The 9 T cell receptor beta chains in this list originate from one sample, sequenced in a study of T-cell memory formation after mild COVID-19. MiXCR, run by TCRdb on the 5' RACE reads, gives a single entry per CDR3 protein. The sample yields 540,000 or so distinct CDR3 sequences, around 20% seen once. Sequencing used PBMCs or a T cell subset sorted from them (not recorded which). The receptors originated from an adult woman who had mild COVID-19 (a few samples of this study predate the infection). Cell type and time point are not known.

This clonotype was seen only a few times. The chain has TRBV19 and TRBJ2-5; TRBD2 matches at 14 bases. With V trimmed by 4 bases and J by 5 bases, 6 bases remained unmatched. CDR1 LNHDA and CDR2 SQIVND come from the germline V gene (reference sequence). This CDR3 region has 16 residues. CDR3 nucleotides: TGTGCCAGTAGTACCGGACTAGCGGGAGGTCAGGAGACCCAGTACTTC. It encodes CASSTGLAGGQETQYF.

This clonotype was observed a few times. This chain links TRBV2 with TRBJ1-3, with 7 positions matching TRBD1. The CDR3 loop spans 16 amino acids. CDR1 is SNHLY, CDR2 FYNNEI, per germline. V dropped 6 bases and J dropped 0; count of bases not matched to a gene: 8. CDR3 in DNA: TGTGCCAGCAGCCCGACAGGGCCTAGCTCTGGAAACACCATATATTTT. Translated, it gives CASSPTGPSSGNTIYF.

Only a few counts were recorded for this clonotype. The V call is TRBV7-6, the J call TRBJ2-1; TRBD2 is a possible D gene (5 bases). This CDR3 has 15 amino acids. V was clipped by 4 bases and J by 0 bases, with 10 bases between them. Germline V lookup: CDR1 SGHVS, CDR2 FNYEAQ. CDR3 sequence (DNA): TGTGCCAGCAGCTCTAGAGCGGTCTCCTACAATGAGCAGTTCTTC. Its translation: CASSSRAVSYNEQFF.

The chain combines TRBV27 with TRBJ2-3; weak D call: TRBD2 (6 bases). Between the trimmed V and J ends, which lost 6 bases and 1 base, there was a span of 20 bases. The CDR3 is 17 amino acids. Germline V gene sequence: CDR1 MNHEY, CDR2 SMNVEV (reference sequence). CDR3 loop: CASSPASARSRTDTQYF. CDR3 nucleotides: TGTGCCAGCAGCCCAGCTAGCGCACGCTCTCGCACAGATACGCAGTATTTT.

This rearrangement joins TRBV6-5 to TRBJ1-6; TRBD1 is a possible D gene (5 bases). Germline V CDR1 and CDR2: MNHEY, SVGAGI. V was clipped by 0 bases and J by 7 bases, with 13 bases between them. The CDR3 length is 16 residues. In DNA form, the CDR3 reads TGTGCCAGCAGTTACTCGATATTAAGGGGAAATTCACCCCTCCACTTT. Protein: CASSYSILRGNSPLHF.

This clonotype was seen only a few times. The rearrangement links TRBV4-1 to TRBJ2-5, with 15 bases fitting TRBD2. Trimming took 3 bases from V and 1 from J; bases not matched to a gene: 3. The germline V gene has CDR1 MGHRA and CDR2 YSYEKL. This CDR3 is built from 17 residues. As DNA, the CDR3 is TGCGCCAGCAGCCAGGCGGGACTAGCGGGGGGCCAAGAGACCCAGTACTTC. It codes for CASSQAGLAGGQETQYF.

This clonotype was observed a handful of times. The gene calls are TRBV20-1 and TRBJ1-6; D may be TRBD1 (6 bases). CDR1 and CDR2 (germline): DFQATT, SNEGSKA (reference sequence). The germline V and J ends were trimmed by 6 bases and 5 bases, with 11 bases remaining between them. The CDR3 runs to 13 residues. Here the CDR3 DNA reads TGCAGTGCGACAAGGGGGAATAATTCACCCCTCCACTTT. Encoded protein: CSATRGNNSPLHF.

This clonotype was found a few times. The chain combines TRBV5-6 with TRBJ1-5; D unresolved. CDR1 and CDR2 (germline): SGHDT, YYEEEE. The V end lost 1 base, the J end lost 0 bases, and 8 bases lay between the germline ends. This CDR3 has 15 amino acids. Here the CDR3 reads CASSLRRNSNQPQHF. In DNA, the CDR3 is TGTGCCAGCAGCTTGCGCCGGAATAGCAATCAGCCCCAGCATTTT.

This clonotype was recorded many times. In DNA, the CDR3 is TGCGCCAGCAGCCCGGGACTAGCGGGAGTCTACGAGCAGTACTTC. Its translation is CASSPGLAGVYEQYF. The rearrangement links TRBV5-1 to TRBJ2-7; 14 bases are shared with TRBD2. The trim removed 4 bases at V and 3 bases at J, leaving 3 bases unmatched. Per germline, CDR1 SGHRS and CDR2 YFSETQ. The CDR3 extends over 15 amino acids.